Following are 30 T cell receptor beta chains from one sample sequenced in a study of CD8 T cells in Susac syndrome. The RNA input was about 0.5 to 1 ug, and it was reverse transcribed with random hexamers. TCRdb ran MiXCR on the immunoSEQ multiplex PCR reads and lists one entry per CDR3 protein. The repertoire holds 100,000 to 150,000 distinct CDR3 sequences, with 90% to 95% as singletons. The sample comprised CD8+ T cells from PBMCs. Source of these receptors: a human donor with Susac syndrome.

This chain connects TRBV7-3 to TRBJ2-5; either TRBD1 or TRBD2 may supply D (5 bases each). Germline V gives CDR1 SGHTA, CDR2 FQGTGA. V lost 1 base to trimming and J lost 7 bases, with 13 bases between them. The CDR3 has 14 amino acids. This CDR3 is CASSLNANGATQYF. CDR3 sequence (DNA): TGTGCCAGCAGCTTAAATGCAAACGGGGCGACCCAGTACTTC.

CDR3 nucleotides: TGTGCCAGCGGGGGAGGGGACGGCGAGCAGTACTTC. This encodes CASGGGDGEQYF. The rearrangement links TRBV13 to TRBJ2-7; the match to TRBD2 covers 7 bases. CDR1 and CDR2 (germline): PRHDT, FYEKMQ (reference sequence). The CDR3 totals 12 residues. J gave up 6 bases and V 8 bases, and 7 bases lay outside the gene matches.

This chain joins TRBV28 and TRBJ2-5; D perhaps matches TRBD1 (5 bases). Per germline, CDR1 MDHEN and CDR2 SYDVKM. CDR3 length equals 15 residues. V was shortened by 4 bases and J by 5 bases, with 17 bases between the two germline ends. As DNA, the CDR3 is TGTGCCAGCAGTTCCTTGACAGAATCGAGGGAGACCCAGTACTTC. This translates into CASSSLTESRETQYF.

CDR3 nucleotide sequence: TGTGCCAGCAGTTTGAGTCGGGGACTTAGCAATCAGCCCCAGCATTTT. Its translation: CASSLSRGLSNQPQHF. V usage is TRBV12-3 or TRBV12-4 and J usage is TRBJ1-5; TRBD1 might be the D (5 bases). V was clipped by 3 bases and J by 0 bases, with 12 bases between them. The CDR3 loop spans 16 amino acids.

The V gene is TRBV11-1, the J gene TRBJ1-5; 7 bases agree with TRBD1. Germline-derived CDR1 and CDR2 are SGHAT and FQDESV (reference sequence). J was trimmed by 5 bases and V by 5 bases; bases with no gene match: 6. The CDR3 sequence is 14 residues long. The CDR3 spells CASSPGTADQPQHF. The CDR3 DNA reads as TGTGCCAGCAGCCCCGGGACAGCCGATCAGCCCCAGCATTTT.

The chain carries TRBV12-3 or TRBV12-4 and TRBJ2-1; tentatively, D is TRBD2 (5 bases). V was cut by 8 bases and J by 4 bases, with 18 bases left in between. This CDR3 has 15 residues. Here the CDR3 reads CASSSDRDRYNEQFF. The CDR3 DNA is TGTGCCAGCTCTTCCGACCGGGATCGTTACAATGAGCAGTTCTTC.

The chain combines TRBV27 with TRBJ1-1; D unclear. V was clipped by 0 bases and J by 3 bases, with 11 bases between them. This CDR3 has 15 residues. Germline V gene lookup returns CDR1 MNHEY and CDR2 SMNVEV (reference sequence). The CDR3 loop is CASSLSAGEYTEAFF. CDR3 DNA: TGTGCCAGCAGTTTATCGGCAGGTGAATACACTGAAGCTTTCTTT.

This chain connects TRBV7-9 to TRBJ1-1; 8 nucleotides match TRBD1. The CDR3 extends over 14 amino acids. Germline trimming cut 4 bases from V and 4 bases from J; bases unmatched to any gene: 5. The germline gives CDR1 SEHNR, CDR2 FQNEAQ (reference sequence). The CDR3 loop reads CASSYGQGGTEAFF. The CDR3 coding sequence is TGTGCCAGCAGCTATGGACAGGGCGGCACTGAAGCTTTCTTT. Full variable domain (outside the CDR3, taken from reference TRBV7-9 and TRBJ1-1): DTGVSQNPRHKITKRGQNVTFRCDPISEHNRLYWYRQTLGQGPEFLTYFQNEAQLEKSRLLSDRFSAERPKGSFSTLEIQRTEQGDSAMYLCASSYGQGGTEAFFGQGTRLTVV.

CDR3 sequence reads: CASSPVGGETQYF. Here the CDR3 DNA reads TGTGCCAGCTCCCCAGTCGGGGGAGAGACCCAGTACTTC. The chain has TRBV7-9 and TRBJ2-5; weak D call: TRBD2 (6 bases). The V end was cut by 8 bases, the J end by 4 bases, with 14 bases between. This CDR3 spans 13 amino acids. Germline loops: CDR1 SEHNR, CDR2 FQNEAQ (reference sequence).

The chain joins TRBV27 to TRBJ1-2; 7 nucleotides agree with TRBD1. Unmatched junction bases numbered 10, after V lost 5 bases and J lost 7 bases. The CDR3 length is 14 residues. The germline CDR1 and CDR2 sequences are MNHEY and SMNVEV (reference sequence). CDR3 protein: CASSGLTGEVGYTF. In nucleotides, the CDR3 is TGTGCCAGCAGTGGTTTAACAGGGGAGGTTGGCTACACCTTC.

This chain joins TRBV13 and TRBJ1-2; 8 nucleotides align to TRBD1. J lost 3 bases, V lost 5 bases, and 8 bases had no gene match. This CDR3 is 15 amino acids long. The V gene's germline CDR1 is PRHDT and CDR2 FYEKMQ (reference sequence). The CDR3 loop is CASSSQGAPHYGYTF. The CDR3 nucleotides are TGTGCCAGCAGCAGTCAGGGGGCACCACACTATGGCTACACCTTC.

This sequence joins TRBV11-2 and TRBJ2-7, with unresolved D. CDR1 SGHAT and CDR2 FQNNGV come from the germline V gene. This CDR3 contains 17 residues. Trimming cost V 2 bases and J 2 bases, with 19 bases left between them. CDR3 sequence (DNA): TGTGCCAGCAGCTTAAAGGAGCGAAACTGGCTACCCTACGAGCAGTACTTC. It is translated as CASSLKERNWLPYEQYF.

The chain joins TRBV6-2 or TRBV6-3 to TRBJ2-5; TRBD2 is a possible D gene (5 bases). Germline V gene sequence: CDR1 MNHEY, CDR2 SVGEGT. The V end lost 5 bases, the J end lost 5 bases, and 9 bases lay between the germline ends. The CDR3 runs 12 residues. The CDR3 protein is CASSLAWETQYF. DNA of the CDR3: TGTGCCAGCAGTCTAGCCTGGGAGACCCAGTACTTC.

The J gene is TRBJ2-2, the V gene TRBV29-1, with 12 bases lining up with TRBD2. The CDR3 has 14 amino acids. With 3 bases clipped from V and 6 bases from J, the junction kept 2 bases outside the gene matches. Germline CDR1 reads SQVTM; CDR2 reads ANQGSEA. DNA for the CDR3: TGCAGCGTTGAGGCTAGCGGGAGGGCCGGGGAGCTGTTTTTT. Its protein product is CSVEASGRAGELFF.

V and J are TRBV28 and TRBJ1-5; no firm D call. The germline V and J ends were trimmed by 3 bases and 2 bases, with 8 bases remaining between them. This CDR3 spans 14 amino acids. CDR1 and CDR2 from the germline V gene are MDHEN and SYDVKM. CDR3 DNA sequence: TGTGCCAGCAGTTTGAGGCAGGGCAATCAGCCCCAGCATTTT. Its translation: CASSLRQGNQPQHF.

The CDR3 spells CASSLWRNQPQHF. The CDR3 DNA reads as TGTGCCAGCAGTTTATGGCGCAATCAGCCCCAGCATTTT. This chain connects TRBV27 to TRBJ1-5, with D unresolved. The V end was cut by 1 base, the J end by 2 bases, with 3 bases between. Germline V gene data show CDR1 as MNHEY and CDR2 as SMNVEV (reference sequence). The CDR3 consists of 13 residues.

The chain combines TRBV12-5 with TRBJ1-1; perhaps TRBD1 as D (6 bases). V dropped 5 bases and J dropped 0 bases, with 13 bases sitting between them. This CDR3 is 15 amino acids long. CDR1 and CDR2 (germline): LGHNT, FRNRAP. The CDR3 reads CASGDDRRMNTEAFF. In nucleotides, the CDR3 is TGTGCTAGTGGTGACGACAGGAGGATGAACACTGAAGCTTTCTTT.

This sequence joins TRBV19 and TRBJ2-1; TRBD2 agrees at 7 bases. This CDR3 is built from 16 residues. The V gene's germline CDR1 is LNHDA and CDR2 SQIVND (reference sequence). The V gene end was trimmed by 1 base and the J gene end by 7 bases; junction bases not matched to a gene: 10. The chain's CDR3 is CASSIAGWGGGNEQFF. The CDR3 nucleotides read TGTGCCAGTAGTATAGCAGGCTGGGGGGGAGGTAATGAGCAGTTCTTC. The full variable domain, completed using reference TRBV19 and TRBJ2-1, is DGGITQSPKYLFRKEGQNVTLSCEQNLNHDAMYWYRQDPGQGLRLIYYSQIVNDFQKGDIAEGYSVSREKKESFPLTVTSAQKNPTAFYLCASSIAGWGGGNEQFFGPGTRLTVL.

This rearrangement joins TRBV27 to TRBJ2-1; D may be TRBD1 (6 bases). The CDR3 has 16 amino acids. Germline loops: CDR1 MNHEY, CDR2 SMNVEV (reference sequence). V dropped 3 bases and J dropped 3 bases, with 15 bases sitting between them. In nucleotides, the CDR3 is TGTGCCAGCAGTTTGACAGGTCAGAGGGGCTACAATGAGCAGTTCTTC. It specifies CASSLTGQRGYNEQFF.

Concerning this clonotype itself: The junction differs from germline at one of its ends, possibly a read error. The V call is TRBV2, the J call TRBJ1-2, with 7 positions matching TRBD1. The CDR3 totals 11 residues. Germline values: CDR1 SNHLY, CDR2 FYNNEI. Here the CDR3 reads CASSDPRQGPF. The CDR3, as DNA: TGTGCCAGCAGCGATCCGCGACAGGGCCCCTTC. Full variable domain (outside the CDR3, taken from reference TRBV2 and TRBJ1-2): EPEVTQTPSHQVTQMGQEVILRCVPISNHLYFYWYRQILGQKVEFLVSFYNNEISEKSEIFDDQFSVERPDGSNFTLKIRSTKLEDSAMYFCASSDPRQGPFGSGTRLTVV.

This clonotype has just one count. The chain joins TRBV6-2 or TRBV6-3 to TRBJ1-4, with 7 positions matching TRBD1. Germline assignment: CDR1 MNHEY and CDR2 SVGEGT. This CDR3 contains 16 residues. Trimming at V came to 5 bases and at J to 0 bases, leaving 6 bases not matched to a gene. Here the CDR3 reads CASSPGTDSTNEKLFF. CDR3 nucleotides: TGTGCCAGCAGTCCCGGGACAGATTCAACTAATGAAAAACTGTTTTTT.

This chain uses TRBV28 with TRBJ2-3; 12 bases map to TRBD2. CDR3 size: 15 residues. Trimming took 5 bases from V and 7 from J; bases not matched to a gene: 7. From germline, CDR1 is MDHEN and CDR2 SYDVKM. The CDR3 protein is CASSRLAGDGNTQYF. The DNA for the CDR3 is TGTGCCAGCAGTCGACTAGCGGGGGACGGGAATACGCAGTATTTT. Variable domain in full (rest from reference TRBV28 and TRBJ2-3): DVKVTQSSRYLVKRTGEKVFLECVQDMDHENMFWYRQDPGLGLRLIYFSYDVKMKEKGDIPEGYSVSREKKERFSLILESASTNQTSMYLCASSRLAGDGNTQYFGPGTRLTVL.

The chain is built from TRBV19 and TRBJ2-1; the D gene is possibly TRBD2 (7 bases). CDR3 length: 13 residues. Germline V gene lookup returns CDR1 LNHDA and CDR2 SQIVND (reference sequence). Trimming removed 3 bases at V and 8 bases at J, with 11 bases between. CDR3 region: CASSIWGGDEQFF. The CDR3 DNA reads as TGTGCCAGTAGTATTTGGGGGGGCGATGAGCAGTTCTTC.

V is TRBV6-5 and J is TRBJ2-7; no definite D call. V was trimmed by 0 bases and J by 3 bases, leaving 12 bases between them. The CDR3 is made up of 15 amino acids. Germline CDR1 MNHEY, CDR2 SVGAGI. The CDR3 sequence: CASSYSGQPGYEQYF. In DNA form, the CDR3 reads TGTGCCAGCAGTTACTCAGGCCAGCCGGGCTACGAGCAGTACTTC.

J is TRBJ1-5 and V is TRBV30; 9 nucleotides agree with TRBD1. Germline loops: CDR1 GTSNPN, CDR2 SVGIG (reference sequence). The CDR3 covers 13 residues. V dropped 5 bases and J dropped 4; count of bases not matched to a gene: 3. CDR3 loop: CAWGQGYNQPQHF. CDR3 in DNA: TGTGCCTGGGGACAGGGGTATAATCAGCCCCAGCATTTT.

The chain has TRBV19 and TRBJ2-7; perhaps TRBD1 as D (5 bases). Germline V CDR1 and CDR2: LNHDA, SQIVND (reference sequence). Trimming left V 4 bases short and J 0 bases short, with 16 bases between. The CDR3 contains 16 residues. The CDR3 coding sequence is TGTGCCAGTAGTAGAACAGGACCCCGGAGCTCCTACGAGCAGTACTTC. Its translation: CASSRTGPRSSYEQYF.

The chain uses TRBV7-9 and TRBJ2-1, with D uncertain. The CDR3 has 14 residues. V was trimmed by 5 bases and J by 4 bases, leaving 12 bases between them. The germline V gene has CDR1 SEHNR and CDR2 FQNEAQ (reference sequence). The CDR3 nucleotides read TGTGCCAGCAGCCGCCCCCCCCCTTACAATGAGCAGTTCTTC. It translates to CASSRPPPYNEQFF.

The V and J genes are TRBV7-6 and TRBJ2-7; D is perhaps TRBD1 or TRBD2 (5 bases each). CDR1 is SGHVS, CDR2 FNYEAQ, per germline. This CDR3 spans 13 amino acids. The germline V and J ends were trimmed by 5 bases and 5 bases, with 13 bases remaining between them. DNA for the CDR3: TGTGCCAGCAGCCTCGCTCCGGGGCACGAGCAGTACTTC. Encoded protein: CASSLAPGHEQYF.

The CDR3: CASSLAPGAGDEQFF. The CDR3 DNA reads as TGTGCCAGCAGTTTAGCGCCGGGGGCGGGCGATGAGCAGTTCTTC. The chain links TRBV12-3 or TRBV12-4 to TRBJ2-1; perhaps D is TRBD1 or TRBD2 (6 bases each). Trimming took 0 bases from V and 8 from J, leaving 14 bases between them. The CDR3 extends over 15 amino acids.

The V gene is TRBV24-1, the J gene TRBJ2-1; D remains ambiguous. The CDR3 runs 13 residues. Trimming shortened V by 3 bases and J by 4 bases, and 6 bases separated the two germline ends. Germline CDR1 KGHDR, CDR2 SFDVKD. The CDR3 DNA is TGTGCCACCAGTGATCCCCTGTACAATGAGCAGTTCTTC. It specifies CATSDPLYNEQFF.